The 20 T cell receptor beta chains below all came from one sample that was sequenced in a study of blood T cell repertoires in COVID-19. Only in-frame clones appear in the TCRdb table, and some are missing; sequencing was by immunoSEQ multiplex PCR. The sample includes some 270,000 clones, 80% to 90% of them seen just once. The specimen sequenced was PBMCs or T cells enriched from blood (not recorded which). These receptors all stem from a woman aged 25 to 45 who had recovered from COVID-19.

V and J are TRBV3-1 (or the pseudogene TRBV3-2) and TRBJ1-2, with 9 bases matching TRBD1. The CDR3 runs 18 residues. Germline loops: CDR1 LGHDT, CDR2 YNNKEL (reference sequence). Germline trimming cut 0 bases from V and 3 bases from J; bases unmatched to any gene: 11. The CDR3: CASSQEAAQGAADYGYTF. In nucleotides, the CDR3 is TGTGCCAGCAGCCAAGAAGCTGCACAGGGGGCCGCGGACTATGGCTACACCTTC.

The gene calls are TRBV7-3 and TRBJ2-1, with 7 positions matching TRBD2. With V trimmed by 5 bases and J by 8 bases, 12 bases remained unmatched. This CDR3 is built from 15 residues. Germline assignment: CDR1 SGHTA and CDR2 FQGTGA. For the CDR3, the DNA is TGTGCCAGCAGCCCCCAATGGACTAGTTCGGATGAGCAGTTCTTC. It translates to CASSPQWTSSDEQFF. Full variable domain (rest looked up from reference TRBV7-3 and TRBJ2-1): GAGVSQTPSNKVTEKGKYVELRCDPISGHTALYWYRQSLGQGPEFLIYFQGTGAADDSGLPNDRFFAVRPEGSVSTLKIQRTERGDSAVYLCASSPQWTSSDEQFFGPGTRLTVL.

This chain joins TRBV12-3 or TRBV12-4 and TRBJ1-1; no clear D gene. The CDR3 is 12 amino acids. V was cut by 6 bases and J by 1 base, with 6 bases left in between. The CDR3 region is CASRSENTEAFF. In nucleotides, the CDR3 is TGTGCCAGCAGAAGCGAGAACACTGAAGCTTTCTTT.

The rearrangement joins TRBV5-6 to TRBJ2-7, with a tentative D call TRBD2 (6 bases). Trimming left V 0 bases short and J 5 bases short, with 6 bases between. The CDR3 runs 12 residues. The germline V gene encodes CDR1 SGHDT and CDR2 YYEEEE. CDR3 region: CASSLGEDEQYF. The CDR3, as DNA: TGTGCCAGCAGCTTGGGGGAGGACGAGCAGTACTTC.

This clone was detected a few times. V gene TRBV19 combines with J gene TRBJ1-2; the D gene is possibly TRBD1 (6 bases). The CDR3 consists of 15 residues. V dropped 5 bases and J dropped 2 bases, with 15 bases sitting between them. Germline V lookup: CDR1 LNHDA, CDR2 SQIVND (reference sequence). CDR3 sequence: CASSVTSGQNYGYTF. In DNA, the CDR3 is TGTGCCAGTAGTGTTACCTCGGGACAAAACTATGGCTACACCTTC.

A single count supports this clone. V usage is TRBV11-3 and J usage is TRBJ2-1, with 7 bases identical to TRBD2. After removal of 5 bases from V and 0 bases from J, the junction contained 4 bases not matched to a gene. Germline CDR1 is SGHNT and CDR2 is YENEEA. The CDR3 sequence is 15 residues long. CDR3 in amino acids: CASSESSGSYNEQFF. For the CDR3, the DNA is TGTGCCAGCAGCGAATCTAGCGGCTCCTACAATGAGCAGTTCTTC.

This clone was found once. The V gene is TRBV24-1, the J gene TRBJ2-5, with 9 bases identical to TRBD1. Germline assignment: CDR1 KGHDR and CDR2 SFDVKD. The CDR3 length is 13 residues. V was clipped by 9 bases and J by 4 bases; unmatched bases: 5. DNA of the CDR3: TGTGCCACCCAACAGGGGGCTGTAGAGACCCAGTACTTC. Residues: CATQQGAVETQYF.

Written as DNA, the CDR3 is TGTGCCAGCAGCGTAGGAGTTGCGACTAGCACAGATACGCAGTATTTT. Protein product: CASSVGVATSTDTQYF. V gene TRBV9 combines with J gene TRBJ2-3; D remains ambiguous. V lost 0 bases and J lost 0, with 11 bases in between. Germline V gives CDR1 SGDLS, CDR2 YYNGEE. CDR3 length: 16 amino acids. The full variable domain, in which reference TRBV9 and TRBJ2-3 provide the parts outside the CDR3, is DSGVTQTPKHLITATGQRVTLRCSPRSGDLSVYWYQQSLDQGLQFLIQYYNGEERAKGNILERFSAQQFPDLHSELNLSSLELGDSALYFCASSVGVATSTDTQYFGPGTRLTVL.

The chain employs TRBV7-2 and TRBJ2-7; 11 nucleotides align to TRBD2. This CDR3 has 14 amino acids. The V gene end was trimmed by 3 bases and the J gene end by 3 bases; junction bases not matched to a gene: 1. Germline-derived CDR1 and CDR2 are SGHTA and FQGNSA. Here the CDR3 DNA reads TGTGCCAGCAGCTTCGGACTAGCGGGCTACGAGCAGTACTTC. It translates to CASSFGLAGYEQYF.

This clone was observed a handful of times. This CDR3 is CASSLPTAYNEQFF. In nucleotides, the CDR3 is TGTGCCAGCAGTCTACCAACCGCTTACAATGAGCAGTTCTTC. The chain combines TRBV11-1 with TRBJ2-1; D remains ambiguous. This CDR3 comprises 14 residues. Germline V lookup: CDR1 SGHAT, CDR2 FQDESV (reference sequence). V lost 6 bases and J 4 bases, leaving 13 bases between the germline ends. The full variable domain, in which reference TRBV11-1 and TRBJ2-1 provide the parts outside the CDR3, is EAEVAQSPRYKITEKSQAVAFWCDPISGHATLYWYRQILGQGPELLVQFQDESVVDDSQLPKDRFSAERLKGVDSTLKIQPAELGDSAMYLCASSLPTAYNEQFFGPGTRLTVL.

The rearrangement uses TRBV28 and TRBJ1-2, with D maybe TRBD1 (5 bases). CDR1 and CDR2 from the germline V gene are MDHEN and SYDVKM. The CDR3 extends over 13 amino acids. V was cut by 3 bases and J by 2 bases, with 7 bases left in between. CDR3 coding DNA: TGTGCCAGCAGTTTCGGGGGAAACTATGGCTACACCTTC. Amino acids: CASSFGGNYGYTF.

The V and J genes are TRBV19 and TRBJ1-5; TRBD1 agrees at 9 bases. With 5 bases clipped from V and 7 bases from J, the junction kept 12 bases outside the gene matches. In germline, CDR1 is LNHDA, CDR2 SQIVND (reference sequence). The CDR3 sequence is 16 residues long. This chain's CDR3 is CASSRTGGRQGQPQHF. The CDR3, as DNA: TGTGCCAGTAGTCGAACAGGGGGCAGGCAAGGACAGCCCCAGCATTTT.

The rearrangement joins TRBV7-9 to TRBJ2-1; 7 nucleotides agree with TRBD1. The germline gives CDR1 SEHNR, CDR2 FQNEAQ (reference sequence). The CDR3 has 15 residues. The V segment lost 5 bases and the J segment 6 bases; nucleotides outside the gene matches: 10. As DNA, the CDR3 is TGTGCCAGCAGCGGCGACCTAAACAGGGGCAATGAGCAGTTCTTC. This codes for CASSGDLNRGNEQFF.

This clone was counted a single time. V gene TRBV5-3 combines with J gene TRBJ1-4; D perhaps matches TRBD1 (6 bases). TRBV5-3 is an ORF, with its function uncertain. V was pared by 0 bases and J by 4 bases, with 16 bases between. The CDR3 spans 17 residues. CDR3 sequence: CARSLDLSGGINEKLFF. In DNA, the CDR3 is TGTGCCAGAAGCTTGGACCTTAGCGGGGGCATTAATGAAAAACTGTTTTTT.

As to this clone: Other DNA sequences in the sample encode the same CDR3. The CDR3 loop reads CASSLAGTGGSNEQFF. In DNA, the CDR3 is TGCGCCAGCAGCTTGGCCGGGACAGGGGGTTCAAATGAGCAGTTCTTC. The V call is TRBV5-1, the J call TRBJ2-1; the match to TRBD1 covers 11 bases. The V segment lost 0 bases and the J segment 7 bases; nucleotides outside the gene matches: 6. This CDR3 has 16 residues. The germline gives CDR1 SGHRS, CDR2 YFSETQ.

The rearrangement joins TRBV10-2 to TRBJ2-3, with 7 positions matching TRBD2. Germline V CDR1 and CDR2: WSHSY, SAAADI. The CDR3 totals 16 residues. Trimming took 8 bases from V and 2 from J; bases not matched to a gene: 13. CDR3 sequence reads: CASGSGDSRYTDTQYF. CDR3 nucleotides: TGCGCCAGCGGAAGCGGGGACTCCAGATACACAGATACGCAGTATTTT.

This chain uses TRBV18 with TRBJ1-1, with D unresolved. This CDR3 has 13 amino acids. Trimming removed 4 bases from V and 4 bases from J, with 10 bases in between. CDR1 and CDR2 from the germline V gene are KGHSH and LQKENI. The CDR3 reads CASSLVGSTEAFF. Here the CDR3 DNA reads TGTGCCAGCTCACTAGTAGGGAGCACTGAAGCTTTCTTT.

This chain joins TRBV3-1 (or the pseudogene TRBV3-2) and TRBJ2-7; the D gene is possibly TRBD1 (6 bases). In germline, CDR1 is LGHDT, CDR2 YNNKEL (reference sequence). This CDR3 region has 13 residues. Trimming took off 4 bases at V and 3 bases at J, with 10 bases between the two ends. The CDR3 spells CASSRRGGYEQYF. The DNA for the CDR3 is TGTGCCAGCAGCCGCAGGGGTGGCTACGAGCAGTACTTC.

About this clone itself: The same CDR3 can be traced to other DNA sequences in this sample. CDR3: CASSPRGNTEAFF. The CDR3 DNA is TGTGCCAGCTCACCACGCGGGAACACTGAAGCTTTCTTT. This chain joins TRBV18 and TRBJ1-1; D remains unclear. Germline lookup yields CDR1 KGHSH and CDR2 LQKENI. CDR3 length equals 13 residues. With 1 base removed from V and 1 base from J, the gap between germline ends came to 4 bases.

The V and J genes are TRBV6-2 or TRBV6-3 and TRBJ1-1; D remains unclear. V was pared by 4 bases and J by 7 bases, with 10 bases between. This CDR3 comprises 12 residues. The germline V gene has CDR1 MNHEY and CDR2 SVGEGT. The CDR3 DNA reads TGTGCCAGCAGTTGGGCGGGTATTGAAGCTTTCTTT. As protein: CASSWAGIEAFF.